This TCR beta chain was recovered during a study of cytomegalovirus exposure and HLA in healthy donors. The overall study: In an early release, HLA-typed donors contributed approximately 82 million unique TCR sequences.

With 60 Vbeta and 13 Jbeta primers, the PCR was carried out. Here immunoSEQ multiplex PCR was the method, and the copy in TCRdb shows in-frame clones only, minus some. The sample carries approximately 140,000 clones, more than 75% recorded once. V lost 5 bases and J lost 5; bases outside the gene matches: 8. There are 14 residues in the CDR3. Germline V gene data show CDR1 as SGHNT and CDR2 as YYREEE (reference sequence). A note on this clone: Its antigen is currently unknown.

Study-level findings and limits: The study assumed roughly uniform donor sequencing depth for presence/absence analyses.

This chain uses TRBV5-4 with TRBJ2-7; 9 bases are shared with TRBD1. The sequenced sample was PBMCs. This clonotype was obtained from a man aged 40-49 years in good health and CMV-seronegative. The CDR3 sequence is CASRGDRVKDEQYF. The CDR3 nucleotides read TGTGCCAGCAGGGGGGACAGGGTAAAGGACGAGCAGTACTTC. Variable domain in full (rest from reference TRBV5-4 and TRBJ2-7): ETGVTQSPTHLIKTRGQQVTLRCSSQSGHNTVSWYQQALGQGPQFIFQYYREEENGRGNFPPRFSGLQFPNYSSELNVNALELDDSALYLCASRGDRVKDEQYFGPGTRLTVT.